This T cell receptor (beta chain) was captured in a study of blood T cell repertoires in COVID-19. Study details: Sites in the United States, Italy and Spain provided acute and convalescent COVID-19 samples. T cells, B-cell-depleted T cells, or PBMCs supplied cDNA or gDNA.

Per the study methods: How many nucleated cells were present was estimated from reference gene primer amplification. Using immunoSEQ multiplex PCR, the repertoire was profiled, and TCRdb retains in-frame clones only, with some absent. V, J and clone size are taken as reported in that table, and D and trimming were inferred from the DNA itself. In the table there are tens of thousands of clones, approximately 87% of which are singletons. Sample: peripheral blood. This clonotype originated in a human donor in a cohort sampled during active COVID-19.

In nucleotides, the CDR3 is TGTGCCAGCAGCTTTGACAGTGCTAACTATGGCTACACCTTC. Translating gives CASSFDSANYGYTF. The chain joins TRBV5-4 to TRBJ1-2; D is perhaps TRBD1 (5 bases). Trimming cost V 2 bases and J 0 bases, with 8 bases left between them. Per the germline V gene, CDR1 is SGHNT and CDR2 is YYREEE (reference sequence). The CDR3 covers 14 residues.